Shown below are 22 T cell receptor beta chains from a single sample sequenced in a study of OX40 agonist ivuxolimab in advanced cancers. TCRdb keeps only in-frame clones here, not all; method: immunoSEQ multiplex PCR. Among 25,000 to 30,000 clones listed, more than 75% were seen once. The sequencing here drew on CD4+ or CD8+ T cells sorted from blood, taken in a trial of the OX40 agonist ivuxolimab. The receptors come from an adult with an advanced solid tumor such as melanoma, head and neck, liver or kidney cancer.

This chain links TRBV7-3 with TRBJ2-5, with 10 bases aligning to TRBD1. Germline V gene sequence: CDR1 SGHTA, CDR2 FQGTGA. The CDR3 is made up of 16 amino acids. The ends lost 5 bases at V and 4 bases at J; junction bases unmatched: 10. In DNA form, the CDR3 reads TGTGCCAGCAGCCCGGAGGGTGGGGACAGGGGAGAGACCCAGTACTTC. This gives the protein CASSPEGGDRGETQYF.

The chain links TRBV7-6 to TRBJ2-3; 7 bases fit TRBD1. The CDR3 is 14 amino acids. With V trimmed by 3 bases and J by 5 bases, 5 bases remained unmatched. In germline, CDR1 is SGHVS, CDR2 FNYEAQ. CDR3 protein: CASSFEGAGDTQYF. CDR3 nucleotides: TGTGCCAGCAGCTTCGAGGGGGCTGGAGATACGCAGTATTTT.

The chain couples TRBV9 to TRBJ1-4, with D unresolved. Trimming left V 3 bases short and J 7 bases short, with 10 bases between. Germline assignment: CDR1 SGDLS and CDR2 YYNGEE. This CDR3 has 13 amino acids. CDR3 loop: CASSDSNLEKLFF. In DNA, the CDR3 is TGTGCCAGCAGCGACTCTAACCTTGAAAAACTGTTTTTT.

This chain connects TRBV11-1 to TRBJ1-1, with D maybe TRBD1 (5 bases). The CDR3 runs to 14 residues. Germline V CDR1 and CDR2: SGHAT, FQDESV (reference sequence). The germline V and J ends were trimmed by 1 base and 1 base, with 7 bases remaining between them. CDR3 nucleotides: TGTGCCAGCAGCTTAGGGCAGGGGAACACTGAAGCTTTCTTT. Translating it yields CASSLGQGNTEAFF.

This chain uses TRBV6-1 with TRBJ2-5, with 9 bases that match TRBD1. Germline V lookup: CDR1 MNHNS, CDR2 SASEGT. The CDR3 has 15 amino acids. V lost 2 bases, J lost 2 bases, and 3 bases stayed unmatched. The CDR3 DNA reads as TGTGCCAGCAGTGAATTGGGACAGGGACAAGAGACCCAGTACTTC. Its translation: CASSELGQGQETQYF.

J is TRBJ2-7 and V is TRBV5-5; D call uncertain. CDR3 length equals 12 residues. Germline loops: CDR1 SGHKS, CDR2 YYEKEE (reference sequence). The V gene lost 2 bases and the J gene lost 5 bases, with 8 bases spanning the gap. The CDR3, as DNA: TGTGCCAGCAGCTTCGTGGCAGACGAGCAGTACTTC. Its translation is CASSFVADEQYF.

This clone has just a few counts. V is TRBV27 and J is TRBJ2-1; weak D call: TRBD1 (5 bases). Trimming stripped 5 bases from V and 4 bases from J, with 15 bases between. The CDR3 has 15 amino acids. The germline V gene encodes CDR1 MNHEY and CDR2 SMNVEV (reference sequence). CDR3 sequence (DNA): TGTGCCAGCAGTCCGACAGCCCTATATTACAATGAGCAGTTCTTC. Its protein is CASSPTALYYNEQFF.

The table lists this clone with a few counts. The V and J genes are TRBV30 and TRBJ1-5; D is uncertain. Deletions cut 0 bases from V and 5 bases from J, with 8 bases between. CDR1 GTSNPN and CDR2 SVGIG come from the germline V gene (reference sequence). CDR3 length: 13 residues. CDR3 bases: TGTGCCTGGAGTGTTTATGTAGATCAGCCCCAGCATTTT. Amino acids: CAWSVYVDQPQHF.

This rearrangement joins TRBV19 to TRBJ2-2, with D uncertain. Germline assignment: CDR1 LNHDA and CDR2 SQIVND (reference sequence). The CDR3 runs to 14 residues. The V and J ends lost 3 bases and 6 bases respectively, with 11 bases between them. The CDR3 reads CASSMRSYPGELFF. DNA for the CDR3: TGTGCCAGTAGTATGCGATCCTATCCCGGGGAGCTGTTTTTT.

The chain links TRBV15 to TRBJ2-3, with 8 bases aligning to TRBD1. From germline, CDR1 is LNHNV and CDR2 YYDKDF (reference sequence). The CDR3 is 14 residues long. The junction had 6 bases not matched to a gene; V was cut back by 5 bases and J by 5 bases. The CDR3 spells CATSGTGVQDTQYF. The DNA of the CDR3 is TGTGCCACCAGCGGGACAGGAGTCCAAGATACGCAGTATTTT.

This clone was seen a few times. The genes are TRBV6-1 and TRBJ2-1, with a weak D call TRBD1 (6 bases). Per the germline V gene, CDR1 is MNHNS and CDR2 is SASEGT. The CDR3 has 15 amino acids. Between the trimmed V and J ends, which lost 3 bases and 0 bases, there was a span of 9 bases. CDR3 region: CASSDWTVSYNEQFF. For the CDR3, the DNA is TGTGCCAGCAGTGACTGGACAGTCTCCTACAATGAGCAGTTCTTC.

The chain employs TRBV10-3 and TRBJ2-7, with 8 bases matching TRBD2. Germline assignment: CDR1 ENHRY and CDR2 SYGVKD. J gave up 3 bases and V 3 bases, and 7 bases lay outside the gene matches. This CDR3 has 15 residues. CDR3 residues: CAISDSSGSNYEQYF. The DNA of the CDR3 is TGTGCCATCAGTGATTCTAGCGGGTCGAACTACGAGCAGTACTTC.

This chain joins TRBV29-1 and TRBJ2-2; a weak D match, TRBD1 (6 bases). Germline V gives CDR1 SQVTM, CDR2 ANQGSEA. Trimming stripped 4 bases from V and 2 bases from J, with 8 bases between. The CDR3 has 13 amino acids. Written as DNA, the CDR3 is TGCAGCGTTGCGGGGACAAACACCGGGGAGCTGTTTTTT. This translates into CSVAGTNTGELFF.

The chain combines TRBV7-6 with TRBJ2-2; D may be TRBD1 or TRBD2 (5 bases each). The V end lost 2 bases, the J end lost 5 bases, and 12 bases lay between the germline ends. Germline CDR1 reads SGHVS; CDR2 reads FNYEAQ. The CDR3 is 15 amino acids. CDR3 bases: TGTGCCAGCAGCTTATGGGGGACGAGGACCGGGGAGCTGTTTTTT. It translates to CASSLWGTRTGELFF.

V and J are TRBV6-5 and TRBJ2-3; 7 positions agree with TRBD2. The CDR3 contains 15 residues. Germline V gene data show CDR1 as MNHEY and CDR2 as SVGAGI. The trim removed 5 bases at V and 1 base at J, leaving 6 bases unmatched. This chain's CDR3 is CASSPVAGGTDTQYF. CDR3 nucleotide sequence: TGTGCCAGCAGTCCTGTGGCGGGGGGCACAGATACGCAGTATTTT.

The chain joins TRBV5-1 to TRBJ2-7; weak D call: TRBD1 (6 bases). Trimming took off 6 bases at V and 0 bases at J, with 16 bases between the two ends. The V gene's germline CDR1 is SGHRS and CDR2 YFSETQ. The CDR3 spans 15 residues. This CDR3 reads CASTKFGQSSYEQYF. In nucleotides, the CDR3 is TGCGCCAGCACCAAGTTTGGACAGAGCTCCTACGAGCAGTACTTC. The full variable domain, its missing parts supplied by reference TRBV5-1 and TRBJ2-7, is KAGVTQTPRYLIKTRGQQVTLSCSPISGHRSVSWYQQTPGQGLQFLFEYFSETQRNKGNFPGRFSGRQFSNSRSEMNVSTLELGDSALYLCASTKFGQSSYEQYFGPGTRLTVT.

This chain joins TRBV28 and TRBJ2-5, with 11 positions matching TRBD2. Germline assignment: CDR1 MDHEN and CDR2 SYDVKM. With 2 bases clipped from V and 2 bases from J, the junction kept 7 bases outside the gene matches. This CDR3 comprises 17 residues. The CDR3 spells CASSLRLAGWLQETQYF. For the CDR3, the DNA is TGTGCCAGCAGTTTAAGACTAGCGGGATGGCTTCAAGAGACCCAGTACTTC.

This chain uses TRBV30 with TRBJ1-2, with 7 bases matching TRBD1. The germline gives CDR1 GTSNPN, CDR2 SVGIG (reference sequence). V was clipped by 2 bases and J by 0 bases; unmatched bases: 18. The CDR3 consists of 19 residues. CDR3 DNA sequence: TGTGCCTGGAGTCCACAGGGGCACCCCGTATTGATTACTAACTATGGCTACACCTTC. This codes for CAWSPQGHPVLITNYGYTF.

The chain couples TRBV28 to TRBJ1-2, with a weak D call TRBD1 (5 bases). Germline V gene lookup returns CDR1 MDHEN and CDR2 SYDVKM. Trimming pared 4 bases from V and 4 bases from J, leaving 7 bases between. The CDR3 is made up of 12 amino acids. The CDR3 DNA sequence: TGTGCCAGCAGTTGGGACGTCTATGGCTACACCTTC. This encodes CASSWDVYGYTF.

The CDR3 DNA reads TGTGCCAGCAGTGAACGGGACAGGGGGATCGGGGAGCTGTTTTTT. This gives the protein CASSERDRGIGELFF. The chain links TRBV2 to TRBJ2-2, with 11 bases that match TRBD1. Germline-derived CDR1 and CDR2 are SNHLY and FYNNEI. This CDR3 has 15 residues. After removal of 2 bases from V and 7 bases from J, the junction contained 3 bases not matched to a gene. The entire variable domain, with the rest obtained from reference TRBV2 and TRBJ2-2, is as follows: EPEVTQTPSHQVTQMGQEVILRCVPISNHLYFYWYRQILGQKVEFLVSFYNNEISEKSEIFDDQFSVERPDGSNFTLKIRSTKLEDSAMYFCASSERDRGIGELFFGEGSRLTVL.

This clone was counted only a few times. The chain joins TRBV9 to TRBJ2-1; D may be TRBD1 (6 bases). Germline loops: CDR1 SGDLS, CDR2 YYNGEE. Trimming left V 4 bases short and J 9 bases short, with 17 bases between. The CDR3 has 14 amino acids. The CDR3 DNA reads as TGTGCCAGCAGCCCGGGACATGGGAGAAGTGAGCAGTTCTTC. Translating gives CASSPGHGRSEQFF.

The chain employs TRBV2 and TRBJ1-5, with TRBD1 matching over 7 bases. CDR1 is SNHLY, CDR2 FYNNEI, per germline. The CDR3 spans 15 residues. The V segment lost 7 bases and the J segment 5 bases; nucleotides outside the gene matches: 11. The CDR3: CASILSRDSYQPQHF. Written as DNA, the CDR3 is TGTGCCAGCATCCTCTCCCGGGACAGTTATCAGCCCCAGCATTTT.